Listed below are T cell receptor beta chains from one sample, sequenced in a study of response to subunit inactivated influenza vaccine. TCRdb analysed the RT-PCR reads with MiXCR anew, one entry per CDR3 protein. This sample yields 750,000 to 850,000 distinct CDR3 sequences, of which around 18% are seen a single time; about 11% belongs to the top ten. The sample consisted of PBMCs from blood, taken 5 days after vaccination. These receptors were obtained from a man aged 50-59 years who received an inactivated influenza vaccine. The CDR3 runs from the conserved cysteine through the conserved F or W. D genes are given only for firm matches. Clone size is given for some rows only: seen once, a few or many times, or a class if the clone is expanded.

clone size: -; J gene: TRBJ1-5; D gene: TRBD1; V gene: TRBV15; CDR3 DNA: TGTGCCACCAGCAGAGGCCGGACAGGGACGGGACAGCCCCAGCATTTT; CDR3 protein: CATSRGRTGTGQPQHF
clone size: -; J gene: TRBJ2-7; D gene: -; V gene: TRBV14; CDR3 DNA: TGTGCCAGCACCCGGAGGACTTCCTCCTACGAGCAGTACTTC; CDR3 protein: CASTRRTSSYEQYF
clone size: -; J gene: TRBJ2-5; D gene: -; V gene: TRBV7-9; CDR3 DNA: TGTGCCAGCAGCTCCTTTAGCGGGACAGGGCAAGAGACCCAGTACTTC; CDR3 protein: CASSSFSGTGQETQYF
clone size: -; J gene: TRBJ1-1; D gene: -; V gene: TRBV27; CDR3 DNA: TGTGCCAGCAGTTATACCCTCGGGAGAGCCACTGAAGCTTTCTTT; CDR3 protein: CASSYTLGRATEAFF
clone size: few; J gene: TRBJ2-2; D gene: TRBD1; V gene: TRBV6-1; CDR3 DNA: TGTGCCAGCGGAACTTACAGGGGGGACGCGAACACCGGGGAGCTGTTTTTT; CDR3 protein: CASGTYRGDANTGELFF
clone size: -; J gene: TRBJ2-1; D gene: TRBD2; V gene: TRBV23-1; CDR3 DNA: TGCGCCAGCAGTCAATCTCAGCGGGATTCGATCAATGAGCAGTTCTTC; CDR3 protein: CASSQSQRDSINEQFF
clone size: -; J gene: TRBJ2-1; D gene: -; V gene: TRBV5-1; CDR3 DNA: TGCGCCAGCAGCTTGGGCAGCCTGTACAATGAGCAGTTCTTC; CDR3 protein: CASSLGSLYNEQFF
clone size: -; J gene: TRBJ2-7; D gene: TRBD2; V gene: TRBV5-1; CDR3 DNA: TGCGCCAGCAGCGCAGGACTAGCGGGGAACTCCTACGAGCAGTACTTC; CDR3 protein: CASSAGLAGNSYEQYF
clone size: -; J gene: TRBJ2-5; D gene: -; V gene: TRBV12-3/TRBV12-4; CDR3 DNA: TGTGCCAGCAGTGTCAGGGGGGTAGAGACCCAGTACTTC; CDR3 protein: CASSVRGVETQYF
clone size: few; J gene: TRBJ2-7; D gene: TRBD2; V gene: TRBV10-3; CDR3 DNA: TGTGCCATCAGTTCAAATCCAAGGGGGACTAGCGGGAGGAGCTCCTACGAGCAGTACTTC; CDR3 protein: CAISSNPRGTSGRSSYEQYF
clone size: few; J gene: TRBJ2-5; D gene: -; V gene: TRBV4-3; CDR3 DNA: TGCGCCAGCAGCCAACGCCACACTAGTGCATCAGAGACCCAGTACTTC; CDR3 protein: CASSQRHTSASETQYF
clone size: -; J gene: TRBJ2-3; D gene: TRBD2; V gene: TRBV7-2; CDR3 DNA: TGTGCCAGCAGCTGGACTAGCGGGATTAGGACAGATACGCAGTATTTT; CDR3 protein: CASSWTSGIRTDTQYF
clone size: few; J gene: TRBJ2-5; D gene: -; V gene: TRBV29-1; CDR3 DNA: TGCAGCGTTATCACGGACCAAGAGACCCAGTACTTC; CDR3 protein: CSVITDQETQYF
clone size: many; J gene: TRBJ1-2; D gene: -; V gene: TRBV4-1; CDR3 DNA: TGCGCCAGCAGCCCGCAGCCGGGACCTAACTATGGCTACACCTTC; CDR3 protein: CASSPQPGPNYGYTF
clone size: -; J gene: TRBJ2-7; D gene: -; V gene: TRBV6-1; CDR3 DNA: TGTGCCAGCGGGCATGGCGGCCTTTCCTACGAGCAGTACTTC; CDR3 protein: CASGHGGLSYEQYF
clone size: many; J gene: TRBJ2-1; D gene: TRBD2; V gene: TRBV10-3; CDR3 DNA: TGTGCCATCAGTACACGGACTAGCGGGAGCTACAATGAGCAGTTCTTC; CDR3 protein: CAISTRTSGSYNEQFF
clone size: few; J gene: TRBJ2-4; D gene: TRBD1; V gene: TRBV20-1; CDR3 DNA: TGCAGTGCTATTTGGACAGGATTAGCCAAAAACATTCAGTACTTC; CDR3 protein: CSAIWTGLAKNIQYF
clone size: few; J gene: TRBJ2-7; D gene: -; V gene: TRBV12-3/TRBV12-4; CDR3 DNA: TGTGCCAGCAGAAGCTCCCCCTTTGGGTGTACACACGTCCAGACCTACGAGCAGTACTTC; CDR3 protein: CASRSSPFGCTHVQTYEQYF
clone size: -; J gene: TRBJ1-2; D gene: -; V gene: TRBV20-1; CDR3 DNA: TGCAGTGCTAGAAACCCGGGCGGCTATGGCTACACCTTC; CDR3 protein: CSARNPGGYGYTF
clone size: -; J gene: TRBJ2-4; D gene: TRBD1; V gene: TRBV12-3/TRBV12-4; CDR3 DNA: TGTGCCACCCGGACAGGCGACAACATTCAGTACTTC; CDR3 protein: CATRTGDNIQYF
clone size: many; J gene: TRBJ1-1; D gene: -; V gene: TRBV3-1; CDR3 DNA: TGTGCCAGCAGCCAAGATAGAGCGGGCTTCACTGAAGCTTTCTTT; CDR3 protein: CASSQDRAGFTEAFF
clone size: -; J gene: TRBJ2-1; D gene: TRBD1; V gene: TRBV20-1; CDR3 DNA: TGCAGTGCTAGAGGGCCAGGGGGCTCCTACAATGAGCAGTTCTTC; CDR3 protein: CSARGPGGSYNEQFF
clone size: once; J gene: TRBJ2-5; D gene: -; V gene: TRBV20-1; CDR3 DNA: TGCAGTGCTAGCCACGGGGGACAAAGGGAGACCCAGTACTTC; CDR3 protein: CSASHGGQRETQYF
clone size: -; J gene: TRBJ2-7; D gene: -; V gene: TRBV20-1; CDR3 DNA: TGCAGTGCTAGAGGGGACCGCTACGAGCAGTACTTC; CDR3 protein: CSARGDRYEQYF
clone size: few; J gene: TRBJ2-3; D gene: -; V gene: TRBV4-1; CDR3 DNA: TGCGCCAGCAGCCAACCCGACAGCCTCAGCACAGATACGCAGTATTTT; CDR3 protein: CASSQPDSLSTDTQYF
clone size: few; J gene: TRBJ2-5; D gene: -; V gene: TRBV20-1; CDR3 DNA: TGCAGTGCCACCTGGGGGCCCTCGCAAGAGACCCAGTACTTC; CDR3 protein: CSATWGPSQETQYF
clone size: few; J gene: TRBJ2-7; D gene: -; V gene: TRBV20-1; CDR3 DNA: TGCAGTGCTACCACCTATCGGGCCGAAAACCCCTACGAGCAGTACTTC; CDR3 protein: CSATTYRAENPYEQYF
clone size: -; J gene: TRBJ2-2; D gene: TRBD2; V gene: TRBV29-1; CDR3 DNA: TGCAGCGTTGTCGGCGGGGGGGCGGCCGGGGAGCTGTTTTTT; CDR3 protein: CSVVGGGAAGELFF
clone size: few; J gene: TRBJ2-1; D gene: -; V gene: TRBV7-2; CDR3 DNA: TGTGCCAGCAGTTTCTCTGACTACAATGAGCAGTTCTTC; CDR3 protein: CASSFSDYNEQFF
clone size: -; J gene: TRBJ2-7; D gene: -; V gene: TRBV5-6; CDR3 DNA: TGTGCCAGCAGCTTGGCCTACGGGAAAGCCTACGAGCAGTACTTC; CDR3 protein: CASSLAYGKAYEQYF
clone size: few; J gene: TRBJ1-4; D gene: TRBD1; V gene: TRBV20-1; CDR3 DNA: TGCAGTGCTAGCGGGGCAGGGGGGTCTGAAAAACTGTTTTTT; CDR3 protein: CSASGAGGSEKLFF
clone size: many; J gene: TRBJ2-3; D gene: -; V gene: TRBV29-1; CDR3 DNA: TGCAGCCACTCCCGGACGTCTTCTAGCACAGATACGCAGTATTTT; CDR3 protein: CSHSRTSSSTDTQYF
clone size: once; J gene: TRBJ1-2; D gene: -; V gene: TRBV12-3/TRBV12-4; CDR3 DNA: TGTGCCAGCAGTCCCCTCTTGGGGCTCTATGGCTACACCTTC; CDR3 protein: CASSPLLGLYGYTF
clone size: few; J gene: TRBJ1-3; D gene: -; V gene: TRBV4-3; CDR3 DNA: TGCGCCAGCAGCCAAGAACTGGGACGACTCCTCTCTGGAAACACCATATATTTT; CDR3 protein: CASSQELGRLLSGNTIYF
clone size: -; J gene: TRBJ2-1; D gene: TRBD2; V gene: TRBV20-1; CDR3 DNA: TGCAGTGCCTTTAGCGGGGGCCACAATGAGCAGTTCTTC; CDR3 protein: CSAFSGGHNEQFF
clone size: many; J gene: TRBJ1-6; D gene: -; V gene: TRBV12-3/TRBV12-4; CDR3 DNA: TGTGCCAGCAGTCCGGACAGCTCCTATAATTCACCCCTCCACTTT; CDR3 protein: CASSPDSSYNSPLHF
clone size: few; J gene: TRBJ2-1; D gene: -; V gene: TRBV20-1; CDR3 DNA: TGCAGTGCTTGGGTTCCCGAGCTCCGGTACAATGAGCAGTTCTTC; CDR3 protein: CSAWVPELRYNEQFF
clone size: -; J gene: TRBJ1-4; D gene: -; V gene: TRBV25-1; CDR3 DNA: TGTGCCAGCAGTGAATCGACAGCAATTAATGAAAAACTGTTTTTT; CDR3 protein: CASSESTAINEKLFF
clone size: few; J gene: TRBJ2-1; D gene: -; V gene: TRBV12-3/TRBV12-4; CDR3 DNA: TGTGCCAGCAGTACCGGGACACGACGTATCAATGAGCAGTTCTTC; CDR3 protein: CASSTGTRRINEQFF
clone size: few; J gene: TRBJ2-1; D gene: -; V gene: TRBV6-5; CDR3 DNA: TGTGCCAGCAGTTACCGATCGGGGAGCTCCTACAATGAGCAGTTCTTC; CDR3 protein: CASSYRSGSSYNEQFF
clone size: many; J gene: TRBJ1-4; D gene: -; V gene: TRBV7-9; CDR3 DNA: TGTGCCAGCGCCGAAGTTGGCGACGAAAAACTGTTTTTT; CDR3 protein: CASAEVGDEKLFF
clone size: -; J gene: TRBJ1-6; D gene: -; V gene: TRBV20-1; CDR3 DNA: TGCAGTGCTAGAGATGGGCCTAGGTCACCCCTCCACTTT; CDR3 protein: CSARDGPRSPLHF
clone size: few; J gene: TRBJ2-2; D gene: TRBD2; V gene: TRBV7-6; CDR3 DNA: TGTGCCAGCAGCCTCAGGACTAGCGGTTGGAACACCGGGGAGCTGTTTTTT; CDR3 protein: CASSLRTSGWNTGELFF